A selection of T cell receptor beta chains follows, all from one sample in a study of memory CD4+ T cells and cytomegalovirus serostatus. The assay was immunoSEQ multiplex PCR, and TCRdb's table has in-frame clones only and misses some. This table holds roughly 48,000 clones, over 60% found once. The sample was memory CD4+ T cells from blood. Source of these receptors: an adult in good health and CMV-seropositive. CDR3s include the opening cysteine and the closing phenylalanine or tryptophan. D genes are given only for firm matches. Expanded clones are given a class, and other clones once, few, many or no size at all.

TRBJ1-2 | TRBV7-2 | . | few | TGTGCCAGCAGCGGACAAGGGAGGGGGATGAGCTATGGCTACACCTTC | CASSGQGRGMSYGYTF
TRBJ1-5 | TRBV7-5 | . | few | TGTGCCAGAAGCTTAATGGGGGCTAATAGCAATCAGCCCCAGCATTTT | CARSLMGANSNQPQHF
TRBJ2-1 | TRBV18 | TRBD2 | . | TGTGCCAGCTCACCACCAGCGGGGTTCTACAATGAGCAGTTCTTC | CASSPPAGFYNEQFF
TRBJ1-2 | TRBV27 | TRBD1 | once | TGTGCCAGCAGTTTGTTGGGACAGGGGGCGGGCGGCTACACCTTC | CASSLLGQGAGGYTF
TRBJ2-5 | TRBV18 | . | few | TGTGCCAGCTCACCTAAAGAGACCCAGTACTTC | CASSPKETQYF
TRBJ2-7 | TRBV30 | . | . | TGTGCCTGGAGTTGGGTCATTTCCTACGAGCAGTACTTC | CAWSWVISYEQYF
TRBJ2-7 | TRBV7-3 | . | . | TGTGCCAGCAGTGGGTCCTACGAGCAGTACTTC | CASSGSYEQYF
TRBJ2-7 | TRBV21-1 | . | . | TGTGCCAGCAGCACCTGCCGATCCTACGAGCAGTACTTC | CASSTCRSYEQYF
TRBJ1-5 | TRBV2 | . | few | TGTGCCAGCAGTTCGCCCCAGGGCAGTCAGCCCCAGCATTTT | CASSSPQGSQPQHF
TRBJ2-3 | TRBV7-2 | TRBD1 | once | TGTGCCAGCAGCCCCGGGACAGGGGGCGTCGATACGCAGTATTTT | CASSPGTGGVDTQYF
TRBJ1-4 | TRBV14 | . | . | TGTGCCAGCAGCCCCGGCGGACAGACACGTAATGAAAAACTGTTTTTT | CASSPGGQTRNEKLFF
TRBJ2-5 | TRBV19 | . | few | TGTGCCAGTAGTATAAGCTCAGTACGCGGGGCAAGATTAAACCAAGAGACCCAGTACTTC | CASSISSVRGARLNQETQYF
TRBJ1-2 | TRBV19 | . | once | TGTGCCAGTAGTATTAACTCTGGCTACACCTTC | CASSINSGYTF
TRBJ2-7 | TRBV7-8 | TRBD2 | few | TGTGCCAGCAGCCCGAGGGACTACACCTACGAGCAGTACTTC | CASSPRDYTYEQYF
TRBJ1-3 | TRBV28 | . | . | TGTGCCAGCAGTCTCATACAGGGACAAACCTCTGGAAACACCATATATTTT | CASSLIQGQTSGNTIYF
TRBJ2-3 | TRBV5-5 | . | . | TGTGCCAGCAGCTTGGTGGCAGGAAACCTACCAGATACGCAGTATTTT | CASSLVAGNLPDTQYF
TRBJ1-5 | TRBV27 | . | . | TGTGCCAGCAGTTTAGGATGGGCTAATCAGCCCCAGCATTTT | CASSLGWANQPQHF
TRBJ2-5 | TRBV4-2 | . | . | TGTGCCAGCAGCGCCGGACTCGAAGAGACCCAGTACTTC | CASSAGLEETQYF
TRBJ1-1 | TRBV5-4 | . | . | TGTGCCAGCAGCCAATCAGACAGACTGAACACTGAAGCTTTCTTT | CASSQSDRLNTEAFF
TRBJ1-4 | TRBV6-1 | . | . | TGTGCCAGCAGTGGCCGGGGGAGATCCGGTAATGAAAAACTGTTTTTT | CASSGRGRSGNEKLFF
TRBJ2-7 | TRBV9 | TRBD1 | . | TGTGCCAGCAGCTCGCGCCCTGGACAGGACTCCTACGAGCAGTACTTC | CASSSRPGQDSYEQYF
TRBJ2-2 | TRBV28 | . | . | TGTGCCAGCAGTTCCAATGGGGTCGGGGAGCTGTTTTTT | CASSSNGVGELFF
TRBJ1-5 | TRBV2 | . | . | TGTGCCAGCAGTGAATCACAGGGTTACCAGCCCCAGCATTTT | CASSESQGYQPQHF
TRBJ2-3 | TRBV5-6 | TRBD1 | . | TGTGCCAGCAACGTACAGGGGGTAGGCGCAGATACGCAGTATTTT | CASNVQGVGADTQYF
TRBJ1-5 | TRBV19 | . | . | TGTGCCAGTAGTACAGGCGTCCGACCCCAGCATTTT | CASSTGVRPQHF
TRBJ1-2 | TRBV4-1 | TRBD1 | . | TGCGCCAGCAGCCGGACAGGGGCTAACTATGGCTACACCTTC | CASSRTGANYGYTF
TRBJ2-7 | TRBV2 | TRBD1 | . | TGTGCCAGCAGGGCGGGACAGGGGGGAGCCTACGAGCAGTACTTC | CASRAGQGGAYEQYF
TRBJ1-1 | TRBV30 | . | . | TGTGCCTGCGCGACAAGGCCGGGCACTGAAGCTTTCTTT | CACATRPGTEAFF
TRBJ2-5 | TRBV29-1 | . | . | TGCAGCTCTGAAGGGGCTTACCAAGAGACCCAGTACTTC | CSSEGAYQETQYF
TRBJ2-2 | TRBV5-1 | . | . | TGCGCCAGCAGCTTCGCCCCGACGGGGAACACCGGGGAGCTGTTTTTT | CASSFAPTGNTGELFF
TRBJ2-2 | TRBV7-9 | TRBD2 | . | TGTGCCAGCAGCCGCGGCATCGGGGGGACCACCGGGGAGCTGTTTTTT | CASSRGIGGTTGELFF
TRBJ1-1 | TRBV29-1 | . | . | TGCAGCGTTGCACGGCTAGCTGAAGCTTTCTTT | CSVARLAEAFF
TRBJ1-4 | TRBV4-3 | TRBD1 | . | TGCGCCAGCAGCCCATCCGCCGGGACAGGAGAAAAACTGTTTTTT | CASSPSAGTGEKLFF
TRBJ1-5 | TRBV19 | . | . | TGTGCCAGTAGTATATTAGAAGGGAGCAATCAGCCCCAGCATTTT | CASSILEGSNQPQHF
TRBJ2-1 | TRBV15 | TRBD2 | . | TGTGCCACCAGCCGCGGAACTAGCGGGAGCTCCTACAATGAGCAGTTCTTC | CATSRGTSGSSYNEQFF
TRBJ1-5 | TRBV4-2 | TRBD1 | . | TGTGCCAGCAGCCCCCTCAGGGGGTCCGGAGGGCCCCAGCATTTT | CASSPLRGSGGPQHF
TRBJ2-7 | TRBV2 | . | . | TGTGCCAGCCAGGCGGGTACTGGGGGCGAGCAGTACTTC | CASQAGTGGEQYF
TRBJ2-7 | TRBV4-1 | . | few | TGCGCCAGCAGCCAAGTGATAGACAGGCACAAGGACGAGCAGTACTTC | CASSQVIDRHKDEQYF
TRBJ1-6 | TRBV7-9 | . | . | TGTGCCAGCAGCCAAACAACAAAAAATTCACCCCTCCACTTT | CASSQTTKNSPLHF
TRBJ1-1 | TRBV14 | . | . | TGTGCCAGCAGCCAAGGAAGACACCCACTCACTGAAGCTTTCTTT | CASSQGRHPLTEAFF
TRBJ2-1 | TRBV27 | TRBD2 | . | TGTGCCAGCAGTTTATCCCCGACGGGGGGGCCAGGAAATGAGCAGTTCTTC | CASSLSPTGGPGNEQFF
TRBJ1-1 | TRBV14 | . | . | TGTGCCAGCAGCCAAGACCAGGGGAACTTGAACACTGAAGCTTTCTTT | CASSQDQGNLNTEAFF
TRBJ2-2 | TRBV7-9 | TRBD1 | . | TGTGCCAGCAGCCCGCCGCGGACAGGGAACACCGGGGAGCTGTTTTTT | CASSPPRTGNTGELFF
TRBJ2-5 | TRBV4-2 | . | few | TGTGCCAGCTCGGACGGGTTGGAAGAGACCCAGTACTTC | CASSDGLEETQYF
TRBJ2-7 | TRBV11-2 | . | . | TGTGCCAGCAGCTTAGTGCGTCACGTCGAGCAGTACTTC | CASSLVRHVEQYF
TRBJ1-6 | TRBV7-2 | TRBD1 | . | TGTGCCAGCAGCTTAGTCCCACGAATCGGGGACAGAACTAATTCACCCCTCCACTTT | CASSLVPRIGDRTNSPLHF
TRBJ2-7 | TRBV19 | TRBD1 | . | TGTGCCAGTAGTATCTGGGACAGGCCATACGAGCAGTACTTC | CASSIWDRPYEQYF
TRBJ1-3 | TRBV29-1 | TRBD1 | . | TGCAGCGTGGGGGACAGGGGATTTTCGTCTGGAAACACCATATATTTT | CSVGDRGFSSGNTIYF
TRBJ1-2 | TRBV10-2 | . | . | TGCGCCAGCAGTGAAGGCGGCCTCTATGGCTACACCTTC | CASSEGGLYGYTF
TRBJ2-6 | TRBV5-1 | . | . | TGCGCCAGCAGCGACCTAAGGGGCAAAGCCCTCTCTGGGGCCAACGTCCTGACTTTC | CASSDLRGKALSGANVLTF
TRBJ1-2 | TRBV7-9 | . | . | TGTGCCAGCAGCTTTTTGACGGTCAGGTCTGGTGGCTACACCTTC | CASSFLTVRSGGYTF
TRBJ1-2 | TRBV5-4 | TRBD1 | . | TGTGCCAGCAGCGTGACAGGGAACTATGGCTACACCTTC | CASSVTGNYGYTF
TRBJ2-1 | TRBV5-6 | . | . | TGTGCCAGCACCAAGACAGTCTCCTACAATGAGCAGTTCTTC | CASTKTVSYNEQFF
TRBJ1-1 | TRBV5-6 | . | . | TGTGCCAGCAGCCATATTTCTGTTTCCACTGAAGCTTTCTTT | CASSHISVSTEAFF